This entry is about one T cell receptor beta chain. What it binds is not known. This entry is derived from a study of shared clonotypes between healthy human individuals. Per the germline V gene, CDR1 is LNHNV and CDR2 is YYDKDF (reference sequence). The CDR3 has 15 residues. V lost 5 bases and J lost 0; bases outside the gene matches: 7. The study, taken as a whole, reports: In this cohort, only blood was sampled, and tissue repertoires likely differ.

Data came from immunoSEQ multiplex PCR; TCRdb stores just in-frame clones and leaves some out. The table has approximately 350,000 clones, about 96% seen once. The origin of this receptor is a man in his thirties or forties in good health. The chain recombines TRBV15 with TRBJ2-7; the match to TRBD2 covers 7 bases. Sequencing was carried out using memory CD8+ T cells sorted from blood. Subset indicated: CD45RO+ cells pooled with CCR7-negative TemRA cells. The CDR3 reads CATSPTSMSSYEQYF. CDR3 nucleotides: TGTGCCACCAGCCCGACTAGCATGAGCTCCTACGAGCAGTACTTC.